The T cell receptor beta chain described here comes from a study of OX40 agonist ivuxolimab in advanced cancers. Findings and caveats of the study: With doses of 0.1 to 3.0 mg/kg, CD4+ and CD8+ blood T cells had undergone clonal expansion by week 6.

Germline V CDR1 and CDR2: MGHRA, YSYEKL. Trimming at V came to 2 bases and at J to 1 base, leaving 8 bases not matched to a gene. The CDR3 sequence is 17 residues long. Method: immunoSEQ multiplex PCR; TCRdb's copy keeps in-frame clones and lacks some. The table has 81,000 or so clones, roughly 91% seen once. No patient had autoimmune disease or received systemic immunosuppression. Turning to this clone: What it binds is not known.

The sample in question was CD4+ or CD8+ T cells sorted from blood, obtained in a trial of the OX40 agonist ivuxolimab. This chain uses TRBV4-1 with TRBJ2-5, with TRBD2 matching over 9 bases. The sequence came from an adult with an advanced solid tumor such as melanoma, head and neck, liver or kidney cancer. The CDR3 sequence is CASSQLEREEPQETQYF. CDR3 nucleotide sequence: TGCGCCAGCAGCCAACTAGAGCGGGAGGAGCCCCAAGAGACCCAGTACTTC.